This T cell receptor (beta chain) was documented in a study of technical replicates of blood from several donors. Clones were read by immunoSEQ multiplex PCR, and TCRdb kept only the in-frame ones, dropping some. This sample has about 49,000 clones, with about 93% found just once. V was pared by 0 bases and J by 9 bases, with 11 bases between. CDR1 and CDR2 (germline): SQVTM, ANQGSEA. This CDR3 is 12 amino acids long. The chain joins TRBV29-1 to TRBJ1-2; D not certain. The receptor comes from a human donor in good health. Some clones in this sample may be carry-over from other donors' samples. The sequenced material came from PBMCs. CDR3 amino acids: CSVEDSGVRYTF. The CDR3, as DNA: TGCAGCGTTGAAGATAGCGGGGTACGCTACACCTTC.